This T cell receptor (beta chain) was sequenced in a study of chemoradiotherapy in HPV16-positive cancers. Germline lookup yields CDR1 GTSNPN and CDR2 SVGIG (reference sequence). The J segment lost 5 bases and the V segment lost 0 bases, leaving 2 bases of the junction unmatched. The CDR3 is 14 residues long. The table came from immunoSEQ multiplex PCR; TCRdb's copy has only in-frame clones and leaves some out. The sample has some 9,800 clones; approximately 90% are singletons. This clone appeared a few times. The TCR was taken from a human donor with HPV-associated anogenital cancer. The source was blood, collected from a patient who underwent chemoradiotherapy. The chain carries TRBV30 and TRBJ2-3, with TRBD2 identical over 10 bases. The CDR3, as DNA: TGTGCCTGGAGTGTATCTAGCGGGGGAGATACGCAGTATTTT. Protein sequence: CAWSVSSGGDTQYF.